This paragraph covers one T cell receptor (beta chain) sequence. Its antigen remains unidentified. Sequencing used immunoSEQ multiplex PCR; TCRdb keeps in-frame clones, though not all of them. This table has some 120,000 clones, 80% to 90% appearing once. This sample was taken from a study of T cell responses to AZD1222 COVID-19 vaccine. Study-level results: Increased Spike-specific TCR breadth and depth were observed after two AZD1222 doses.

V gave up 6 bases and J gave up 7 bases, with 25 bases separating them. This CDR3 has 17 residues. Germline loops: CDR1 MDHEN, CDR2 SYDVKM. This chain uses TRBV28 with TRBJ2-1, with D tentatively TRBD2 (7 bases). This receptor was identified in an adult in good health. The input for sequencing was peripheral blood, taken on day 0 of AZD1222 vaccination. CDR3 sequence reads: CASSPVLGGATRNEQFF. In DNA form, the CDR3 reads TGTGCCAGCAGCCCTGTTTTGGGGGGGGCCACACGGAATGAGCAGTTCTTC.